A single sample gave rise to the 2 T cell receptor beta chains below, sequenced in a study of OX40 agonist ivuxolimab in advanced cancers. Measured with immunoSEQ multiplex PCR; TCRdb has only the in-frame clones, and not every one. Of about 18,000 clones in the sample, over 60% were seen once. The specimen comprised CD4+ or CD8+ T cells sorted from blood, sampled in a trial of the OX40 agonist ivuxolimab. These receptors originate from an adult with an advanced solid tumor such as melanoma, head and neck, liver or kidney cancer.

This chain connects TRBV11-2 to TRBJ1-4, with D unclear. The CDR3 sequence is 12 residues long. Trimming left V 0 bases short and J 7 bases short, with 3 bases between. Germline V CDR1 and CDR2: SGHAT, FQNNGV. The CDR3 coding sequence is TGTGCCAGCAGCTTAGATGGTGAAAAACTGTTTTTT. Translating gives CASSLDGEKLFF.

CDR3 protein: CASSRTGLGNYGYTF. Written as DNA, the CDR3 is TGTGCCAGCAGTCGAACAGGCCTAGGGAACTATGGCTACACCTTC. V gene TRBV27 combines with J gene TRBJ1-2; weak D call: TRBD1 (5 bases). Trimming shortened V by 5 bases and J by 2 bases, and 15 bases separated the two germline ends. The V gene's germline CDR1 is MNHEY and CDR2 SMNVEV (reference sequence). CDR3 length: 15 amino acids.